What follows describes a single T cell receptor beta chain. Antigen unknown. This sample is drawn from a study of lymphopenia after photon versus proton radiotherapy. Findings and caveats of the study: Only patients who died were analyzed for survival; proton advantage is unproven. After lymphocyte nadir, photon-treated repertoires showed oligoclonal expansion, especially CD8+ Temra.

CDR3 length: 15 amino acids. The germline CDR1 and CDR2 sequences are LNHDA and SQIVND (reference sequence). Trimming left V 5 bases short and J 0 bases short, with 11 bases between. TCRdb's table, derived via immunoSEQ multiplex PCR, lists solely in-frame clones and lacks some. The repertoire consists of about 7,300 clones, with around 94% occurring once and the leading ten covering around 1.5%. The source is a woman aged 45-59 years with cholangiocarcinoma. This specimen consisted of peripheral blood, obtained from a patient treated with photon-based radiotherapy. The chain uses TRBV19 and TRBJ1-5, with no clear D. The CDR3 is CASSEGLYSNQPQHF. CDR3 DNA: TGTGCCAGTAGTGAAGGACTCTATAGCAATCAGCCCCAGCATTTT.